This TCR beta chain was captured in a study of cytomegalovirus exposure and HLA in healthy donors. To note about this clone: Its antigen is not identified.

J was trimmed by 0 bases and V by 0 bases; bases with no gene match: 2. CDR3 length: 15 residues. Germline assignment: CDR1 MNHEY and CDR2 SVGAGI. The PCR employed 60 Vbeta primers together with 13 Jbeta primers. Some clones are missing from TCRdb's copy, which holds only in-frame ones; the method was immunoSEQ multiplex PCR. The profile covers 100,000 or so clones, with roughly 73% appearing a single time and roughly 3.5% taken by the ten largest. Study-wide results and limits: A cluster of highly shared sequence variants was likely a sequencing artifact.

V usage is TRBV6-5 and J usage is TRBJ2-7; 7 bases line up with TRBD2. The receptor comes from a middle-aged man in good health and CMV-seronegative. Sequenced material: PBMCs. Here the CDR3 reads CASSYSGGSSYEQYF. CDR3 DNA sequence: TGTGCCAGCAGTTACTCGGGCGGGAGCTCCTACGAGCAGTACTTC.